These 23 T cell receptor beta chains were all obtained from the same sample, sequenced in a study of cytomegalovirus exposure and HLA in healthy donors. Sequencing was performed with immunoSEQ multiplex PCR; in TCRdb, only in-frame clones are kept and a portion is missing. Altogether a few hundred thousand clones are present, around four fifths being singletons, with the ten largest covering about 14%. Sequenced sample: PBMCs. The source of these receptors is a woman in her 30s in good health and CMV-seropositive.

This chain connects TRBV5-4 to TRBJ2-5, with D unresolved. From germline, CDR1 is SGHNT and CDR2 YYREEE (reference sequence). CDR3 size: 14 residues. The V gene lost 1 base and the J gene lost 2 bases, with 9 bases spanning the gap. The CDR3, as DNA: TGTGCCAGCAGCTTGAGCCAGACTCAAGAGACCCAGTACTTC. As protein: CASSLSQTQETQYF.

The gene calls are TRBV9 and TRBJ2-3; 7 bases are shared with TRBD1. The J segment lost 0 bases and the V segment lost 0 bases, leaving 1 base of the junction unmatched. Per the germline V gene, CDR1 is SGDLS and CDR2 is YYNGEE. There are 15 residues in the CDR3. CDR3: CASSVVGQSTDTQYF. In DNA form, the CDR3 reads TGTGCCAGCAGCGTAGTGGGACAGAGCACAGATACGCAGTATTTT.

This clone was counted at least ten times. V is TRBV13 and J is TRBJ2-1; TRBD1 matches 9 bases. The V gene end was trimmed by 4 bases and the J gene end by 11 bases; junction bases not matched to a gene: 12. The CDR3 loop spans 15 amino acids. CDR1 and CDR2 from the germline V gene are PRHDT and FYEKMQ (reference sequence). The CDR3 is CASSSPGQGLPQQFF. CDR3 bases: TGTGCCAGCAGCTCTCCGGGACAGGGTTTACCGCAGCAGTTCTTC.

The chain's CDR3 is CSVAYRDRLTDTQYF. The CDR3 DNA reads TGCAGCGTTGCCTACCGGGACAGACTCACAGATACGCAGTATTTT. The gene calls are TRBV29-1 and TRBJ2-3, with 7 bases identical to TRBD1. The germline CDR1 and CDR2 sequences are SQVTM and ANQGSEA. Losses at the gene ends were 4 bases for V and 2 bases for J; bases not matched to a gene: 9. This CDR3 region has 15 residues.

The V call is TRBV4-2, the J call TRBJ2-7; D not resolved. The CDR3 loop spans 14 amino acids. Deletions cut 4 bases from V and 1 base from J, with 11 bases between. Germline assignment: CDR1 LGHNA and CDR2 YNFKEQ. The CDR3 reads CASSLGTVSYEQYF. CDR3 sequence (DNA): TGTGCCAGCAGCCTCGGAACAGTATCCTACGAGCAGTACTTC.

This chain joins TRBV19 and TRBJ2-1; D is uncertain. The CDR3 runs to 14 residues. Trimming left V 0 bases short and J 7 bases short, with 10 bases between. Germline loops: CDR1 LNHDA, CDR2 SQIVND (reference sequence). CDR3 bases: TGTGCCAGTAGTATAGATCAAGGTAGGAATGAGCAGTTCTTC. Encoded protein: CASSIDQGRNEQFF.

The gene calls are TRBV27 and TRBJ2-3; D is possibly TRBD2 (6 bases). The CDR3 spans 14 residues. Germline CDR1 is MNHEY and CDR2 is SMNVEV (reference sequence). The germline V and J ends were trimmed by 4 bases and 5 bases, with 13 bases remaining between them. The CDR3 reads CASSSGLKGDTQYF. CDR3 bases: TGTGCCAGCAGTTCGGGACTTAAGGGAGATACGCAGTATTTT.

J is TRBJ1-1 and V is TRBV29-1; D not certain. Germline V CDR1 and CDR2: SQVTM, ANQGSEA. The V gene lost 4 bases and the J gene lost 8 bases, with 17 bases spanning the gap. The CDR3 sequence is 13 residues long. The CDR3 DNA reads as TGCAGCGTTGTAGGGCCAGGAGCCGCCGAAGCTTTCTTT. It encodes CSVVGPGAAEAFF. Complete variable domain (other parts from reference TRBV29-1 and TRBJ1-1): SAVISQKPSRDICQRGTSLTIQCQVDSQVTMMFWYRQQPGQSLTLIATANQGSEATYESGFVIDKFPISRPNLTFSTLTVSNMSPEDSSIYLCSVVGPGAAEAFFGQGTRLTVV.

The rearrangement joins TRBV19 to TRBJ2-7; TRBD2 matches at 7 bases. Germline-derived CDR1 and CDR2 are LNHDA and SQIVND (reference sequence). After removal of 7 bases from V and 6 bases from J, the junction contained 12 bases not matched to a gene. This CDR3 comprises 14 residues. CDR3 residues: CASTYRSGEGEQYF. The CDR3 coding sequence is TGTGCCAGTACCTATCGGTCCGGGGAGGGCGAGCAGTACTTC.

The chain combines TRBV5-4 with TRBJ2-7; TRBD1 matches at 8 bases. The CDR3 spans 15 residues. V was pared by 4 bases and J by 2 bases, with 8 bases of the junction left unmatched. From germline, CDR1 is SGHNT and CDR2 YYREEE (reference sequence). Written as DNA, the CDR3 is TGTGCCAGCAGCCCCGACAGGGGCATTACCTACGAGCAGTACTTC. Translated, it gives CASSPDRGITYEQYF.

The chain joins TRBV9 to TRBJ1-1; D is perhaps TRBD1 (6 bases). Germline V gives CDR1 SGDLS, CDR2 YYNGEE. Trimming left V 2 bases short and J 0 bases short, with 14 bases between. The CDR3 loop spans 16 amino acids. CDR3 loop: CASSVSRDIMNTEAFF. The CDR3 nucleotides read TGTGCCAGCAGCGTGAGCCGGGACATCATGAACACTGAAGCTTTCTTT.

The CDR3 DNA reads TGTGCCAGCAGTGAAGCGGGGTATAGCAATCAGCCCCAGCATTTT. Amino acids: CASSEAGYSNQPQHF. This rearrangement joins TRBV6-1 to TRBJ1-5; D remains ambiguous. V lost 0 bases and J 0 bases, leaving 6 bases between the germline ends. The CDR3 length is 15 residues. CDR1 is MNHNS and CDR2 is SASEGT in the germline V gene.

This clone was counted only a few times. The V call is TRBV30, the J call TRBJ2-4, with TRBD1 matching 8 bases. CDR1 GTSNPN and CDR2 SVGIG come from the germline V gene (reference sequence). Trimming at V came to 0 bases and at J to 9 bases, leaving 1 base not matched to a gene. The length of the CDR3 is 12 residues. The CDR3 DNA follows: TGTGCCTGGAGTGTCACAGGGGGCATTCAGTACTTC. It encodes CAWSVTGGIQYF.

This rearrangement joins TRBV20-1 to TRBJ2-5; D ambiguous. The CDR3 totals 11 residues. Trimming cost V 3 bases and J 4 bases, with 6 bases left between them. The germline gives CDR1 DFQATT, CDR2 SNEGSKA (reference sequence). The CDR3 nucleotides read TGCAGTGCTAGTGCCGGAGAGACCCAGTACTTC. Its protein product is CSASAGETQYF.

The chain is built from TRBV30 and TRBJ2-1, with D possibly matching TRBD2 (6 bases). CDR1 and CDR2 (germline): GTSNPN, SVGIG (reference sequence). The CDR3 is 14 residues long. V shed 2 bases and J shed 12 bases, with 20 bases lying between them. The CDR3 bases are TGTGCCTGGAGTCCCCGGGACTTCACCGATCGGCAGTTCTTC. Translation gives CAWSPRDFTDRQFF.

This clone was seen a few times. The V gene is TRBV5-4, the J gene TRBJ1-1; D is perhaps TRBD1 (5 bases). V was shortened by 4 bases and J by 7 bases, with 17 bases between the two germline ends. The CDR3 has 14 amino acids. CDR1 and CDR2 (germline): SGHNT, YYREEE (reference sequence). DNA of the CDR3: TGTGCCAGCAGCGCGCTCGAGGGGCGCGGTGAAGCTTTCTTT. Translated, it gives CASSALEGRGEAFF.

This clone was seen only once. The chain recombines TRBV29-1 with TRBJ1-1; 9 bases are shared with TRBD1. This CDR3 spans 14 amino acids. Germline V lookup: CDR1 SQVTM, CDR2 ANQGSEA. Unmatched junction bases numbered 8, after V lost 7 bases and J lost 2 bases. CDR3 in amino acids: CSGTGTGINTEAFF. The CDR3 nucleotides read TGCAGCGGGACCGGGACAGGGATTAACACTGAAGCTTTCTTT.

The V gene is TRBV10-3, the J gene TRBJ2-7; 7 positions agree with TRBD1. The J segment lost 2 bases and the V segment lost 8 bases, leaving 6 bases of the junction unmatched. The CDR3 has 13 residues. CDR1 and CDR2 from the germline V gene are ENHRY and SYGVKD. The CDR3 here is CAIRDSGPYEQYF. CDR3 nucleotides: TGTGCCATCCGGGACAGTGGACCCTACGAGCAGTACTTC.

With respect to this clone: At one end, the junction sequence differs from germline, possibly due to a read error. This chain connects TRBV2 to TRBJ1-1; D gene unclear. The germline V gene has CDR1 SNHLY and CDR2 FYNNEI. The length of the CDR3 is 12 residues. This CDR3 reads CAGSEASAGAFF. The CDR3 coding sequence is TGTGCCGGCAGTGAAGCGTCTGCTGGAGCTTTCTTT.

The V and J genes are TRBV27 and TRBJ2-5; tentative D call: TRBD1 (5 bases). The V gene's germline CDR1 is MNHEY and CDR2 SMNVEV (reference sequence). V lost 6 bases and J 7 bases, leaving 18 bases between the germline ends. The CDR3 is 14 residues long. CDR3 loop: CASREHDRRGTQYF. CDR3 bases: TGTGCCAGCAGGGAACACGACAGACGCGGGACCCAGTACTTC.

This clone was counted a single time. The V gene is TRBV30, the J gene TRBJ2-7; TRBD2 matches at 14 bases. CDR1 and CDR2 from the germline V gene are GTSNPN and SVGIG (reference sequence). After removal of 2 bases from V and 1 base from J, the junction contained 7 bases not matched to a gene. This CDR3 has 17 amino acids. The CDR3 nucleotides are TGTGCCTGGAGTAACCCCGGGACTAGCGGGAGTTCCTACGAGCAGTACTTC. This sequence encodes CAWSNPGTSGSSYEQYF.

This chain links TRBV6-1 with TRBJ2-1, with D perhaps matching TRBD1 or TRBD2 (5 bases each). Deletions cut 6 bases from V and 4 bases from J, with 13 bases between. Germline CDR1 reads MNHNS; CDR2 reads SASEGT. The CDR3 totals 14 residues. CDR3 loop: CASRGTNRYNEQFF. The DNA for the CDR3 is TGTGCCAGCAGAGGGACGAATAGGTACAATGAGCAGTTCTTC.

This chain joins TRBV7-9 and TRBJ1-2, with 8 bases identical to TRBD1. The trim removed 5 bases at V and 7 bases at J, leaving 12 bases unmatched. Germline CDR1 SEHNR, CDR2 FQNEAQ (reference sequence). CDR3 length: 15 residues. Here the CDR3 DNA reads TGTGCCAGCAGCCCGCCAAGCTGGACAGGGTCTGGCTACACCTTC. Protein product: CASSPPSWTGSGYTF.